These 28 T cell receptor beta chains originate from one sample sequenced in a study of T cell repertoires in cytomegalovirus infection. TCRdb fed the reads into MiXCR, producing one record per CDR3 protein. The sample consists of roughly 230,000 distinct CDR3 sequences, about 12% of them appearing once. Sequenced sample: PBMCs. The receptors were sampled from a human donor in good health (CMV status not recorded). Some clones in this sample may be carry-over from other donors' samples.

This chain uses TRBV6-5 with TRBJ1-4; D perhaps matches TRBD1 (6 bases). The CDR3 extends over 14 amino acids. Trimming pared 2 bases from V and 8 bases from J, leaving 12 bases between. Looked up from germline, CDR1 is MNHEY and CDR2 is SVGAGI. The CDR3 spells CASSYAQGGEKLFF. DNA of the CDR3: TGTGCCAGCAGTTACGCACAGGGAGGGGAAAAACTGTTTTTT.

This clonotype has ten or more counts. The rearrangement links TRBV7-2 to TRBJ2-5; no clear D gene. CDR3 length: 10 residues. Trimming shortened V by 6 bases and J by 3 bases, and 2 bases separated the two germline ends. Germline assignment: CDR1 SGHTA and CDR2 FQGNSA. Here the CDR3 DNA reads TGTGCCAGCAGGGAAGAGACCCAGTACTTC. Its protein is CASREETQYF.

The chain is built from TRBV11-3 and TRBJ2-1; a weak D match, TRBD2 (6 bases). The CDR3 spans 15 residues. Trimming pared 8 bases from V and 0 bases from J, leaving 14 bases between. Per germline, CDR1 SGHNT and CDR2 YENEEA. The CDR3 DNA is TGTGCCAGCGGAGAGGGGAGGAGCTCCTACAATGAGCAGTTCTTC. Encoded protein: CASGEGRSSYNEQFF.

On this clonotype itself: A much bigger clone sits one base away, suggesting this may be a read error. This chain joins TRBV4-1 and TRBJ1-4, with D possibly being TRBD1 (6 bases). The germline V gene has CDR1 MGHRA and CDR2 YSYEKL. The CDR3 is 14 residues long. The CDR3 sequence: CASSQGRGNGKLFF. CDR3 DNA: TGCGCCAGCAGCCAAGGCAGGGGAAATGGAAAACTGTTTTTT.

The sample holds many counts of this clonotype. This chain uses TRBV27 with TRBJ1-2, with D unclear. V was pared by 6 bases and J by 0 bases, with 14 bases between. Germline assignment: CDR1 MNHEY and CDR2 SMNVEV (reference sequence). The CDR3 is made up of 15 amino acids. This CDR3 reads CASRKAATSNYGYTF. As DNA, the CDR3 is TGTGCCAGCAGAAAGGCAGCCACCTCTAACTATGGCTACACCTTC.

The chain carries TRBV5-1 and TRBJ2-1; D unclear. Germline CDR1 and CDR2: SGHRS and YFSETQ. This CDR3 comprises 15 residues. The V end was cut by 1 base, the J end by 9 bases, with 17 bases between. DNA for the CDR3: TGCGCCAGCAGCTTGAACTCGGTCCTTCCAAGTGAGCAGTTCTTC. This codes for CASSLNSVLPSEQFF.

In this sample, this clonotype turned up many times. The J gene is TRBJ2-3, the V gene TRBV7-2; 9 nucleotides line up with TRBD1. This CDR3 is built from 15 residues. After removal of 3 bases from V and 4 bases from J, the junction contained 5 bases not matched to a gene. Germline values: CDR1 SGHTA, CDR2 FQGNSA. The CDR3 region has the DNA TGTGCCAGCAGCTTTGGGACAGGGAATTCAGATACGCAGTATTTT. Encoded protein: CASSFGTGNSDTQYF.

The V call is TRBV18, the J call TRBJ1-2; a weak D match, TRBD1 (6 bases). From germline, CDR1 is KGHSH and CDR2 LQKENI. The V end lost 3 bases, the J end lost 4 bases, and 27 bases lay between the germline ends. This CDR3 comprises 19 residues. The CDR3 DNA follows: TGTGCCAGCTCACCGGGCGGCGAGGCTAACAGGGCCCCGACCTATGGCTACACCTTC. Amino acids: CASSPGGEANRAPTYGYTF.

The table lists this clonotype with many counts. The rearrangement uses TRBV7-2 and TRBJ2-5, with D unclear. This CDR3 spans 11 amino acids. The V end was cut by 5 bases, the J end by 5 bases, with 6 bases between. Germline CDR1 reads SGHTA; CDR2 reads FQGNSA. CDR3 DNA sequence: TGTGCCAGCAGCACTTCGGAGACCCAGTACTTC. It yields the protein CASSTSETQYF.

This clonotype occurred many times. V gene TRBV19 combines with J gene TRBJ1-3; perhaps TRBD1 as D (5 bases). The germline V gene encodes CDR1 LNHDA and CDR2 SQIVND (reference sequence). With 1 base removed from V and 0 bases from J, the gap between germline ends came to 10 bases. This CDR3 has 16 amino acids. The CDR3: CASSIGGVNSGNTIYF. The CDR3 DNA sequence: TGTGCCAGTAGTATAGGGGGGGTCAACTCTGGAAACACCATATATTTT.

This clonotype turned up a few times. V gene TRBV7-2 combines with J gene TRBJ2-5, with D possibly being TRBD1 or TRBD2 (5 bases each). Deletions cut 3 bases from V and 5 bases from J, with 13 bases between. Germline loops: CDR1 SGHTA, CDR2 FQGNSA. The CDR3 is 14 amino acids. For the CDR3, the DNA is TGTGCCAGCAGCTTGGGGAGACAGAGCGAGACCCAGTACTTC. Amino acids: CASSLGRQSETQYF.

There are many counts of this clonotype. The chain links TRBV7-2 to TRBJ2-1; 10 bases are shared with TRBD2. CDR3 length equals 15 residues. J gave up 9 bases and V 2 bases, and 7 bases lay outside the gene matches. Germline assignment: CDR1 SGHTA and CDR2 FQGNSA. The CDR3 sequence is CASSLTLAGEIEQFF. The CDR3 DNA is TGTGCCAGCAGCTTAACGCTAGCGGGAGAAATTGAGCAGTTCTTC. Filled out from reference TRBV7-2 and TRBJ2-1, the complete variable domain reads GAGVSQSPSNKVTEKGKDVELRCDPISGHTALYWYRQSLGQGLEFLIYFQGNSAPDKSGLPSDRFSAERTGGSVSTLTIQRTQQEDSAVYLCASSLTLAGEIEQFFGPGTRLTVL.

This clonotype came up a few times. The rearrangement links TRBV6-8 to TRBJ2-2; tentatively, D is TRBD1 or TRBD2 (5 bases each). Germline V gene data show CDR1 as MNHGY and CDR2 as SAAAGT. V was pared by 4 bases and J by 2 bases, with 14 bases between. The length of the CDR3 is 16 residues. DNA of the CDR3: TGTGCCAGCAGTTGGGGGTCCTTGGGTAACACCGGGGAGCTGTTTTTT. It codes for CASSWGSLGNTGELFF.

This clonotype was picked up a small number of times. The V gene is TRBV4-2, the J gene TRBJ2-2; TRBD2 matches at 8 bases. From germline, CDR1 is LGHNA and CDR2 YNFKEQ. The J segment lost 3 bases and the V segment lost 6 bases, leaving 9 bases of the junction unmatched. This CDR3 is built from 16 residues. This chain's CDR3 is CASSSPSGGHTGELFF. The CDR3 coding sequence is TGTGCCAGCAGTTCACCGAGCGGGGGTCACACCGGGGAGCTGTTTTTT.

The V gene is TRBV15, the J gene TRBJ1-5, with 7 bases fitting TRBD1. V shed 7 bases and J 0 bases; nucleotides not matched to a gene: 9. The CDR3 consists of 16 residues. The germline V gene encodes CDR1 LNHNV and CDR2 YYDKDF (reference sequence). The CDR3 DNA reads TGTGCCACCAAGGGAGGGGGCATTTATAGCAATCAGCCCCAGCATTTT. Residues: CATKGGGIYSNQPQHF.

The J gene is TRBJ2-1, the V gene TRBV7-7; 7 bases are shared with TRBD2. CDR1 and CDR2 from the germline V gene are SSHAT and FNYEAQ (reference sequence). The V gene end was trimmed by 2 bases and the J gene end by 7 bases; junction bases not matched to a gene: 8. The CDR3 has 15 amino acids. The CDR3: CASSLQASGLNEQFF. CDR3 DNA sequence: TGTGCCAGCAGCTTACAGGCTAGCGGTTTGAATGAGCAGTTCTTC.

This clonotype was detected ten times or more. The chain combines TRBV7-8 with TRBJ2-1; no clear D gene. V was cut by 4 bases and J by 6 bases, with 16 bases left in between. The CDR3 contains 15 residues. In germline, CDR1 is SGHVS, CDR2 FQNEAQ. CDR3 bases: TGTGCCAGCAGCTCCTTACCAAGTTCGGCCAATGAGCAGTTCTTC. This sequence encodes CASSSLPSSANEQFF.

This clonotype was observed a few times. The V call is TRBV11-2, the J call TRBJ1-1; D is unclear. Germline V CDR1 and CDR2: SGHAT, FQNNGV. CDR3 length: 15 amino acids. The germline V and J ends were trimmed by 5 bases and 8 bases, with 21 bases remaining between them. The CDR3 DNA reads as TGTGCCAGCAGCCCGAACGTGCAGTGGGATCTGGAAGCTTTCTTT. Translating gives CASSPNVQWDLEAFF.

This clonotype was counted only a few times. The rearrangement links TRBV12-3 or TRBV12-4 to TRBJ2-1; D possibly matches TRBD1 or TRBD2 (6 bases each). Trimming removed 10 bases at V and 4 bases at J, with 20 bases between. The CDR3 is 15 amino acids. CDR3 nucleotides: TGTGCCATACTGATGGAGGGGGAATCTTACAATGAGCAGTTCTTC. Protein sequence: CAILMEGESYNEQFF.

This clonotype was recorded many times. The V call is TRBV7-2, the J call TRBJ2-3, with a weak D call TRBD2 (6 bases). Germline V gene data show CDR1 as SGHTA and CDR2 as FQGNSA. There are 14 residues in the CDR3. Trimming pared 10 bases from V and 0 bases from J, leaving 14 bases between. Written as DNA, the CDR3 is TGTGCCACCCAATTCGCGGGGAGCACAGATACGCAGTATTTT. This sequence encodes CATQFAGSTDTQYF.

In its sample, this clonotype was seen many times. The genes are TRBV7-8 and TRBJ1-1, with 7 nucleotides matching TRBD1. The V gene end was trimmed by 9 bases and the J gene end by 1 base; junction bases not matched to a gene: 8. CDR3 length: 14 amino acids. Per the germline V gene, CDR1 is SGHVS and CDR2 is FQNEAQ. The CDR3 DNA is TGTGCCAGTGATAGGGGGCAGGAGAACACTGAAGCTTTCTTT. Translation gives CASDRGQENTEAFF.

This clonotype was picked up many times. The rearrangement links TRBV12-3 or TRBV12-4 to TRBJ2-7, with D tentatively TRBD1 or TRBD2 (5 bases each). The CDR3 covers 13 residues. Deletions cut 3 bases from V and 5 bases from J, with 11 bases between. Here the CDR3 reads CASSFGTRDEQYF. In nucleotides, the CDR3 is TGTGCCAGCAGTTTTGGGACGAGAGACGAGCAGTACTTC.

This chain links TRBV5-6 with TRBJ2-7; TRBD1 aligns across 12 bases. The CDR3 covers 16 residues. The ends lost 10 bases at V and 5 bases at J; junction bases unmatched: 16. Germline V gives CDR1 SGHDT, CDR2 YYEEEE. This chain's CDR3 is CAPQAYTGQGANEQYF. The CDR3 bases are TGTGCCCCACAAGCTTATACGGGACAGGGGGCCAACGAGCAGTACTTC.

Many counts were recorded for this clonotype. The chain carries TRBV7-8 and TRBJ2-7, with D unclear. CDR3 length: 11 residues. The germline V and J ends were trimmed by 5 bases and 7 bases, with 9 bases remaining between them. Germline V gives CDR1 SGHVS, CDR2 FQNEAQ. The CDR3 sequence is CASSTATEQYF. In nucleotides, the CDR3 is TGTGCCAGCAGCACCGCCACGGAGCAGTACTTC.

Note on this clonotype: A much larger clonotype is one base distant, so this may be a read error. This is likely a read error, given that the CDR3 carries no conserved phenylalanine or tryptophan at its end. This chain connects TRBV19 to TRBJ1-1; D remains ambiguous. This CDR3 is 13 amino acids long. Germline CDR1 and CDR2: LNHDA and SQIVND (reference sequence). V lost 1 base and J lost 4, with 7 bases in between. The CDR3 sequence is CASSIVEGTEAFY. CDR3 nucleotides: TGTGCCAGTAGTATAGTGGAGGGCACTGAAGCTTTCTAT.

There are many counts of this clonotype. The chain couples TRBV7-8 to TRBJ2-7, with D unclear. The CDR3 covers 15 residues. The V end was cut by 3 bases, the J end by 4 bases, with 16 bases between. Per germline, CDR1 SGHVS and CDR2 FQNEAQ. CDR3 protein: CASSFGSTINYEQYF. CDR3 in DNA: TGTGCCAGCAGCTTTGGCAGCACCATCAATTACGAGCAGTACTTC.

A few counts support this clonotype. The J gene is TRBJ2-1, the V gene TRBV20-1, with TRBD2 matching over 8 bases. V lost 5 bases, J lost 0 bases, and 0 bases stayed unmatched. Germline assignment: CDR1 DFQATT and CDR2 SNEGSKA (reference sequence). This CDR3 has 13 residues. CDR3 coding DNA: TGCAGTGCTGCGGGGGGCTCCTACAATGAGCAGTTCTTC. Its protein product is CSAAGGSYNEQFF.

At least ten counts were recorded for this clonotype. The J gene is TRBJ2-2, the V gene TRBV7-8; 9 nucleotides agree with TRBD2. Germline V gene data show CDR1 as SGHVS and CDR2 as FQNEAQ. With V trimmed by 3 bases and J by 2 bases, 4 bases remained unmatched. The CDR3 covers 16 residues. The CDR3 loop is CASSFAGTSNTGELFF. The CDR3 DNA sequence: TGTGCCAGCAGCTTTGCCGGGACTAGCAACACCGGGGAGCTGTTTTTT.